This paragraph reports one TCR beta chain. Antigen: not known. With V trimmed by 5 bases and J by 0 bases, 5 bases remained unmatched. Germline V lookup: CDR1 LGHNA, CDR2 YSLEER. The CDR3 has 16 residues. These data are taken from a study of beta chain features in type 1 diabetes. Overall study: The study examined about 100,000,000 sorted cells across all samples.

TCRB transcripts that were expressed got sequenced, as all of the isolated RNA had been reverse transcribed. Libraries were prepared by immunoSEQ multiplex PCR; TCRdb keeps only in-frame clonotypes and omits some of them. The profile covers 250,000 to 350,000 clones, with 13% to 15% appearing a single time and 0.017% taken by the ten largest. Findings of the study overall: Patients showed naive, central memory and Treg TCRB repertoires that appeared more similar than those of healthy donors. More deletions and fewer insertions at VDJ junctions were seen in type 1 diabetes patients. Type 1 diabetes patients showed a moderate but significant shortening of TCRB CDR3s in all four CD4+ subsets.

The authors sorted CD4+ naive, central memory, regulatory and stem cell-like memory cells via CD45RO/CCR7/CD25/CD127/CD95/CD27. The chain couples TRBV4-3 to TRBJ2-1; TRBD2 matches 9 bases. The sequence came from a man aged 30 to 45 with type 1 diabetes. The sample was naive CD4+ T cells from blood. Written as DNA, the CDR3 is TGCGCCAGCAGCAAGGTTAGCGGGAGCTCCTACAATGAGCAGTTCTTC. It translates to CASSKVSGSSYNEQFF.